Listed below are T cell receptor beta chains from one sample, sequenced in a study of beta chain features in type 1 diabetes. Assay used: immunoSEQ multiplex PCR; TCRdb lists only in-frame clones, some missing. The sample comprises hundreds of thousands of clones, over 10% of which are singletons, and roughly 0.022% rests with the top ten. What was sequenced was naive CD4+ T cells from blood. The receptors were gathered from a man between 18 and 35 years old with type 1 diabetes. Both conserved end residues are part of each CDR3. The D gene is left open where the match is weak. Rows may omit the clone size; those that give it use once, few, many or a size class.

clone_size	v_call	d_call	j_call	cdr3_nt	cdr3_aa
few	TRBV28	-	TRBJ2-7	TGTGCCAGCAGCCCACAGGGAGAATTGTACGAGCAGTACTTC	CASSPQGELYEQYF
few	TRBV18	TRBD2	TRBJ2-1	TGTGCCAGCTCACCTTCTAGCGGGGACCACAATGAGCAGTTCTTC	CASSPSSGDHNEQFF
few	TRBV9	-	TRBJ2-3	TGTGCCAGCAGCCTCGGCAGGGGGGCCATGACGACAGATACGCAGTATTTT	CASSLGRGAMTTDTQYF
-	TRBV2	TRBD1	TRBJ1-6	TGTGCCAGCAGTGCATTCGGGACAGCTAATTCACCCCTCCACTTT	CASSAFGTANSPLHF
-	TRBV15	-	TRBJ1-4	TGTGCCACCAGCAGACTTGCCAACCCCCGCGCGACTAATGAAAAACTGTTTTTT	CATSRLANPRATNEKLFF
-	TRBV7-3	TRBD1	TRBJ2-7	TGTGCCAGCAGCCCAACTGGGGACAGGGGTGCTTACGAGCAGTACTTC	CASSPTGDRGAYEQYF
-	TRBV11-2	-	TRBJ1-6	TGTGCCAGCAGCTTCGGGACTCCAAACTCACCCCTCCACTTT	CASSFGTPNSPLHF
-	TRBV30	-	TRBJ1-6	TGTGCCTGGAGCGTAGGGGTCTCTACTTCACCCCTCCACTTT	CAWSVGVSTSPLHF
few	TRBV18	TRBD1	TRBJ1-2	TGTGCCAGCTCACCATGGGTCGCGGACCCAAGGGGGCCCGGCTACACCTTC	CASSPWVADPRGPGYTF
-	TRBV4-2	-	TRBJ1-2	TGTGCCAGCAGCCAAGGAGACCCAATGGAGGGCTACACCTTC	CASSQGDPMEGYTF
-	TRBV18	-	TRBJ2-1	TGTGCCAGCTCACCACCGCAGGTCCACTTAGACAATGAGCAGTTCTTC	CASSPPQVHLDNEQFF
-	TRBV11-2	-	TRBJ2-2	TGTGCCAGCAGCCCTAGAAAATCAGGGGCGGCCGGGTGGCCCGGGGAGCTGTTTTTT	CASSPRKSGAAGWPGELFF
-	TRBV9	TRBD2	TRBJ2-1	TGTGCCAGCAGCCCGAGCGGGGGAACCTACAATGAGCAGTTCTTC	CASSPSGGTYNEQFF
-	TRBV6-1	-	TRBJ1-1	TGTGCCAGCAGTGAAAGGAGAGGGGTGAACACTGAAGCTTTCTTT	CASSERRGVNTEAFF
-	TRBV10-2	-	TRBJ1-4	TGCGCCAGCAGTGAATCAGGGGCGACTGCAACTAATGAAAAACTGTTTTTT	CASSESGATATNEKLFF
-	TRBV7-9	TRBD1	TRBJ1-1	TGTGCCAGCAGCTTAGCGACGGTGACAGGGCCCACTGAAGCTTTCTTT	CASSLATVTGPTEAFF